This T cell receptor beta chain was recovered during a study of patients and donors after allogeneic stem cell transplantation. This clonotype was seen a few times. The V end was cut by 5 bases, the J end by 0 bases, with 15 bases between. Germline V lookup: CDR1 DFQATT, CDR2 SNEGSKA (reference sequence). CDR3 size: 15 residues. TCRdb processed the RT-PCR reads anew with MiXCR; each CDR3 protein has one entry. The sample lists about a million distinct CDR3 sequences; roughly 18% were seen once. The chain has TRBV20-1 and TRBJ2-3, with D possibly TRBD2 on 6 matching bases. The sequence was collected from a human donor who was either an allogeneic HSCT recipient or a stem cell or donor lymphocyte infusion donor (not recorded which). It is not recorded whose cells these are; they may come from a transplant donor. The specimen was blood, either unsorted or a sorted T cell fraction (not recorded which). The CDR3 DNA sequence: TGCAGTGCTCCCCGCGGGGACCTTAGCACAGATACGCAGTATTTT. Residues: CSAPRGDLSTDTQYF.